The 2 T cell receptor beta chains listed next were all sequenced from one sample in a study of blood T cell repertoires in COVID-19. Clones were sequenced by immunoSEQ multiplex PCR, and TCRdb holds only the in-frame ones, with some missing. The table has 200,000 to 300,000 clones, 80% to 90% seen once; the top ten hold roughly 1.7%. The sequenced material came from PBMCs or T cells enriched from blood (not recorded which). The receptors come from a man between 40 and 49 years old who had recovered from COVID-19.

This sequence joins TRBV21-1 and TRBJ2-7; TRBD2 is the table's D call, not checked against the DNA. TRBV21-1 is a documented pseudogene. The CDR3 consists of 20 residues. The CDR3 sequence is CASSKRRAVHFQYTHYEQYF. CDR3 nucleotides: TGTGCCAGCAGCAAAAGGAGGGCAGTGCATTTCCAATACACCCACTACGAGCAGTACTTC.

The rearrangement joins TRBV7-9 to TRBJ1-4; TRBD1 matches at 8 bases. V gave up 2 bases and J gave up 6 bases; unmatched junction bases: 11. The length of the CDR3 is 17 residues. Germline-derived CDR1 and CDR2 are SEHNR and FQNEAQ (reference sequence). DNA for the CDR3: TGTGCCAGCAGCTTACATGCAGGGGGCGCCGAAGATGAAAAACTGTTTTTT. Encoded protein: CASSLHAGGAEDEKLFF.